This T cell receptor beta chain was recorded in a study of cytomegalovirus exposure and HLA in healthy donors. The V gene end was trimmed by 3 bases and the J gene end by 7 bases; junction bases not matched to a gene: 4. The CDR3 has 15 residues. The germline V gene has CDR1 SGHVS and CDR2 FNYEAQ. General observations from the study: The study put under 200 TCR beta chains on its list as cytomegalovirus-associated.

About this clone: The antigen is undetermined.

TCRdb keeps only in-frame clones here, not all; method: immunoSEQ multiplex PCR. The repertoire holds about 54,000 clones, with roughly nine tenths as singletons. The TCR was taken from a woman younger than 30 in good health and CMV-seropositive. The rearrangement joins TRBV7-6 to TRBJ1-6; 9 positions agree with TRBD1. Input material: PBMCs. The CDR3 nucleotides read TGTGCCAGCAGCTTTGGGACAGGGAGAAATTCACCCCTCCACTTT. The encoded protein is CASSFGTGRNSPLHF.